This T cell receptor beta chain was recorded in a study of cytomegalovirus exposure and HLA in healthy donors. General study points: Later work associated fewer than 20,000 TCR beta sequences with HLA alleles at 0.05 false discovery rate. The number of N-insertions in an Asian-associated ancestry cluster was reportedly below the roughly 670-donor mean in a later analysis.

The PCR ran on 60 Vbeta and 13 Jbeta primers. The assay was immunoSEQ multiplex PCR, and TCRdb's table has in-frame clones only and misses some. The sample includes around 110,000 clones, around 81% of them seen just once. The CDR3 length is 16 residues. In regard to this clone: Its target is unknown.

Sequencing was done on a sample of PBMCs. The chain carries TRBV21-1 and TRBJ2-1; the listed D gene, TRBD2, was not tested against the DNA. TRBV21-1 is labeled a pseudogene. The sequence was obtained from a young woman in good health and CMV-seronegative. The CDR3 loop reads CASSDPAGGLGNEQFF. CDR3 coding DNA: TGTGCCAGCAGCGACCCAGCGGGAGGATTGGGCAATGAGCAGTTCTTC.